Following are 26 T cell receptor beta chains from one sample sequenced in a study of Graves' ophthalmopathy and Graves' hyperthyroidism. As the template, RNA transcripts were used to amplify TCR beta CDR3 regions. First-round RT-PCR used HTBI primers; second-round multiplex PCR followed. TCRdb re-called the multiplex PCR reads with MiXCR, one entry per CDR3 protein. The data show just over 400,000 distinct CDR3 sequences, with more than 20% seen just once and roughly 3% held by the top ten. The source material was peripheral blood. Every receptor here comes from a woman younger than 35 with stable Graves' hyperthyroidism.

This clonotype was recorded at least ten times. The rearrangement links TRBV4-1 to TRBJ1-6; D ambiguous. This CDR3 is built from 17 residues. Germline V gives CDR1 MGHRA, CDR2 YSYEKL. With 0 bases removed from V and 1 base from J, the gap between germline ends came to 10 bases. The CDR3 spells CASSQDLRKSYNSPLHF. In nucleotides, the CDR3 is TGCGCCAGCAGCCAAGATTTAAGGAAGTCCTATAATTCACCCCTCCACTTT.

This clonotype appeared many times. V and J are TRBV6-1 and TRBJ2-7, with D tentatively TRBD2 (5 bases). This CDR3 region has 12 residues. The V gene lost 4 bases and the J gene lost 3 bases, with 7 bases spanning the gap. Germline loops: CDR1 MNHNS, CDR2 SASEGT. The CDR3 protein is CASSVRDYEQYF. CDR3 DNA: TGTGCCAGCAGTGTGAGGGACTACGAGCAGTACTTC.

Turning to this clonotype: This may arise from a read error, as a much more abundant clone is one base away. The chain uses TRBV15 and TRBJ1-1; 8 nucleotides align to TRBD1. In germline, CDR1 is LNHNV, CDR2 YYDKDF (reference sequence). V gave up 3 bases and J gave up 1 base; unmatched junction bases: 1. CDR3 length: 14 amino acids. The CDR3 loop reads CATSSGTGNTEAFF. The CDR3 DNA is TGTGCCACCAGCAGCGGGACAGGGAACACTGAAGCTTTCTTT.

The chain recombines TRBV6-1 with TRBJ2-7, with D uncertain. Trimming took 6 bases from V and 5 from J, leaving 17 bases between them. This CDR3 is built from 14 residues. Germline V gives CDR1 MNHNS, CDR2 SASEGT. The CDR3, as DNA: TGTGCCAGCAGGGCCGGGCTCCAGGAAAACGAGCAGTACGTC. This codes for CASRAGLQENEQYV.

This clonotype was counted many times. This rearrangement joins TRBV6-1 to TRBJ2-7; D remains ambiguous. Germline CDR1 and CDR2: MNHNS and SASEGT. The CDR3 is 18 amino acids. V was cut by 4 bases and J by 6 bases, with 28 bases left in between. This CDR3 is CASSATYSRYLMELEQYF. As DNA, the CDR3 is TGTGCCAGCAGTGCCACTTATTCTAGGTATCTAATGGAACTCGAGCAGTACTTC.

In this sample, this clonotype turned up many times. The chain carries TRBV12-3 or TRBV12-4 and TRBJ2-5; 9 positions match TRBD2. The CDR3 length is 16 residues. The V segment lost 5 bases and the J segment 4 bases; nucleotides outside the gene matches: 11. This CDR3 is CASSLGRGRAGETQYF. The DNA of the CDR3 is TGTGCCAGCAGTCTCGGACGCGGGAGGGCCGGAGAGACCCAGTACTTC.

The chain is built from TRBV12-3 or TRBV12-4 and TRBJ1-3; TRBD1 agrees at 10 bases. V dropped 10 bases and J dropped 4; count of bases not matched to a gene: 1. The CDR3 extends over 12 amino acids. CDR3: CATGQGGNTIYF. DNA of the CDR3: TGTGCCACGGGACAGGGGGGAAACACCATATATTTT.

Concerning this clonotype itself: Compared with germline, one end of the junction differs, possibly owing to a read error. The gene calls are TRBV6-5 and TRBJ2-5; D remains unclear. This CDR3 region has 13 residues. The germline gives CDR1 MNHEY, CDR2 SVGAGI. The CDR3 DNA reads as TGTGCCAGCAGTTTTACTTCGGTCGAGACCCGGTACTTC. Protein: CASSFTSVETRYF.

This clonotype came up a few times. The V gene is TRBV6-1, the J gene TRBJ1-5, with D perhaps matching TRBD1 (5 bases). The CDR3 is 16 amino acids. From germline, CDR1 is MNHNS and CDR2 SASEGT. V was pared by 0 bases and J by 4 bases, with 13 bases between. The CDR3 DNA sequence: TGTGCCAGCAGTGAAGCGCCGGGGGGATGGAATCAGCCCCAGCATTTT. Its protein product is CASSEAPGGWNQPQHF.

Only a few counts were recorded for this clonotype. The chain links TRBV2 to TRBJ2-7; D unresolved. V was pared by 4 bases and J by 5 bases, with 6 bases between. This CDR3 has 11 residues. Germline V gives CDR1 SNHLY, CDR2 FYNNEI. The CDR3 protein is CASSGGHEQYF. In DNA form, the CDR3 reads TGTGCCAGCAGTGGGGGTCACGAGCAGTACTTC.

This clonotype appeared a single time. The chain combines TRBV7-9 with TRBJ2-2, with TRBD2 matching over 13 bases. J gave up 5 bases and V 7 bases, and 4 bases lay outside the gene matches. Germline CDR1 and CDR2: SEHNR and FQNEAQ (reference sequence). CDR3 size: 15 residues. CDR3 residues: CASIRGLAGTGELFF. The DNA for the CDR3 is TGTGCCAGCATACGGGGACTAGCGGGGACCGGGGAGCTGTTTTTT.

Comment on this clonotype: As the CDR3 is not closed by the conserved phenylalanine or tryptophan, this likely results from a read error. It is unclear where the CDR3 begins or ends on the DNA, so no DNA is shown, and the CDR3 is as TCRdb lists it. The chain combines TRBV12-3 or TRBV12-4 with TRBJ2-5; the table's D call, TRBD2, has no DNA check behind it. A total of 13 residues make up the CDR3, ends included. The chain's CDR3 is CASWAGAGETQDY.

This clonotype has at least ten counts. This chain uses TRBV2 with TRBJ1-2; perhaps TRBD1 as D (5 bases). The CDR3 is 14 residues long. CDR1 and CDR2 from the germline V gene are SNHLY and FYNNEI. Trimming stripped 6 bases from V and 0 bases from J, with 11 bases between. The CDR3 is CASRVPGTNYGYTF. CDR3 nucleotides: TGTGCCAGCAGGGTACCAGGGACTAACTATGGCTACACCTTC.

This clonotype was counted at least ten times. V is TRBV19 and J is TRBJ2-7; 7 bases align to TRBD2. Germline V gene sequence: CDR1 LNHDA, CDR2 SQIVND (reference sequence). The CDR3 totals 14 residues. The V segment lost 3 bases and the J segment 3 bases; nucleotides outside the gene matches: 5. CDR3 region: CASSIGLGNYEQYF. CDR3 DNA sequence: TGTGCCAGTAGTATCGGACTAGGGAACTACGAGCAGTACTTC.

This clonotype was detected many times. The chain couples TRBV29-1 to TRBJ2-6; the D gene could be TRBD1 or TRBD2 (5 bases each). The CDR3 sequence is 15 residues long. The V gene lost 6 bases and the J gene lost 1 base, with 13 bases spanning the gap. The germline V gene encodes CDR1 SQVTM and CDR2 ANQGSEA. DNA for the CDR3: TGCAGCGTCGGGACCGAAAGATCTGGGGCCAACGTCCTGACTTTC. Protein: CSVGTERSGANVLTF.

About this clonotype itself: The CDR3 does not end in the conserved phenylalanine or tryptophan, so this is likely a read error. This rearrangement joins TRBV11-2 to TRBJ2-5, with 7 bases that match TRBD1. The CDR3 has 12 amino acids. The germline gives CDR1 SGHAT, CDR2 FQNNGV. J was trimmed by 8 bases and V by 4 bases; bases with no gene match: 4. CDR3 loop: CASSYRGGTQYS. The DNA for the CDR3 is TGTGCCAGCAGCTATCGAGGGGGCACCCAGTACTCC.

The chain is built from TRBV12-3 or TRBV12-4 and TRBJ2-4; the D call may be TRBD1 or TRBD2 (5 bases each). V lost 4 bases and J lost 1, with 20 bases in between. The CDR3 extends over 18 amino acids. CDR3 residues: CASSCRRMGDGAKNIQYF. The CDR3 DNA reads TGTGCCAGCAGTTGTAGAAGGATGGGGGATGGGGCCAAAAACATTCAGTACTTC.

This clonotype was picked up a small number of times. One base away lies a much larger clone, so this may be a sequencing read error. V and J are TRBV30 and TRBJ1-2; D is perhaps TRBD1 (6 bases). Germline V gives CDR1 GTSNPN, CDR2 SVGIG (reference sequence). This CDR3 is built from 12 residues. Trimming took 7 bases from V and 8 from J, leaving 17 bases between them. The CDR3 DNA follows: TGTGCCTTGAGGCGGGGGACAACGGGCTACACCTTC. Amino acid sequence: CALRRGTTGYTF.

The V call is TRBV30, the J call TRBJ2-7; D unclear. The CDR3 totals 14 residues. V was shortened by 2 bases and J by 0 bases, with 11 bases between the two germline ends. CDR1 GTSNPN and CDR2 SVGIG come from the germline V gene (reference sequence). The DNA for the CDR3 is TGTGCCTGGAGTTCTAGTTCTAGCTCCTACGAGCAGTACTTC. The encoded protein is CAWSSSSSSYEQYF.

In its sample, this clonotype was seen many times. This chain connects TRBV6-5 to TRBJ1-1; D possibly corresponds to TRBD1 (6 bases). This CDR3 spans 14 amino acids. In germline, CDR1 is MNHEY, CDR2 SVGAGI. Trimming took 0 bases from V and 3 from J, leaving 8 bases between them. CDR3 in DNA: TGTGCCAGCAGTTACTCGGAGGGGGACACTGAAGCTTTCTTT. Translation: CASSYSEGDTEAFF.

This clonotype occurred many times. The J gene is TRBJ2-3, the V gene TRBV12-3 or TRBV12-4; D might be TRBD1 (6 bases). The CDR3 spans 15 residues. V lost 5 bases, J lost 0 bases, and 12 bases lay in between. For the CDR3, the DNA is TGTGCCAGCAGTCCGGGACACTCTAGCACAGATACGCAGTATTTT. It codes for CASSPGHSSTDTQYF.

In this sample, this clonotype turned up many times. The rearrangement uses TRBV20-1 and TRBJ2-7, with D possibly matching TRBD1 (5 bases). The CDR3 sequence is 14 residues long. The V end was cut by 0 bases, the J end by 6 bases, with 15 bases between. Germline V CDR1 and CDR2: DFQATT, SNEGSKA (reference sequence). The DNA of the CDR3 is TGCAGTGCTAGAGATCTCAAGGGGATTCGCGAGCAGTACTTC. It specifies CSARDLKGIREQYF.

This clonotype was picked up many times. The rearrangement uses TRBV7-9 and TRBJ2-7; no clear D gene. CDR3 size: 11 residues. Germline CDR1 reads SEHNR; CDR2 reads FQNEAQ (reference sequence). V was cut by 1 base and J by 9 bases, with 7 bases left in between. CDR3 sequence (DNA): TGTGCCAGCAGCTTAGAGCATGTGCAGTACTTC. Translated, it gives CASSLEHVQYF.

This clonotype was detected many times. The rearrangement uses TRBV20-1 and TRBJ1-1, with TRBD1 matching over 8 bases. J gave up 0 bases and V 1 base, and 4 bases lay outside the gene matches. CDR3 length equals 15 residues. Germline CDR1 reads DFQATT; CDR2 reads SNEGSKA (reference sequence). As DNA, the CDR3 is TGCAGTGCTAGAGTTCCCAGGGGGCTGAACACTGAAGCTTTCTTT. This translates into CSARVPRGLNTEAFF.

This chain uses TRBV19 with TRBJ1-2, with unresolved D. The length of the CDR3 is 21 residues. With 4 bases removed from V and 1 base from J, the gap between germline ends came to 31 bases. CDR1 is LNHDA, CDR2 SQIVND, per germline (reference sequence). CDR3 amino acids: CASSTVFDPRTEPFYNYGYTF. The CDR3 bases are TGTGCCAGTAGTACAGTTTTTGACCCCCGGACGGAGCCTTTTTATAACTATGGCTACACCTTC.

This clonotype was counted at least ten times. V usage is TRBV12-3 or TRBV12-4 and J usage is TRBJ1-1; a possible D gene is TRBD1 (5 bases). The CDR3 sequence is 14 residues long. V gave up 3 bases and J gave up 3 bases, with 11 bases separating them. The CDR3 sequence is CASSFDTGYTEAFF. The DNA for the CDR3 is TGTGCCAGCAGTTTTGATACAGGCTACACTGAAGCTTTCTTT.